This T cell receptor beta chain comes out of a study of shared clonotypes between healthy human individuals. Broader study findings: In contrast to clonotypes shared by all four donors, non-shared clonotypes had lower generation probabilities.

A note on this clone: No antigen is known for it.

CDR1 and CDR2 from the germline V gene are MDHEN and SYDVKM. After removal of 6 bases from V and 2 bases from J, the junction contained 10 bases not matched to a gene. The CDR3 spans 16 residues. Participating donors were healthy, HIV-negative adults free of recent acute infections or vaccinations. Measured with immunoSEQ multiplex PCR; TCRdb has only the in-frame clones, and not every one. The sample consists of 1.4 million to 1.5 million clones, roughly 96% of them appearing once. Sequenced sample: naive CD4+ T cells sorted from blood. Subset: CD45RA+ positively selected. The TCR comes from a man aged 30 to 39 in good health. This sequence joins TRBV28 and TRBJ1-2, with 9 bases aligning to TRBD1. CDR3: CASRPSDRGWNYGYTF. CDR3 sequence (DNA): TGTGCCAGCAGGCCGTCGGACAGGGGTTGGAACTATGGCTACACCTTC.